The entry below gives a single TCR beta chain sequence along with its context. As yet, its antigen is unknown. The sample originates from a study of cytomegalovirus exposure and HLA in healthy donors. Study outcomes and limitations: Previously analyzed data showed that most TCR beta V segments were productive at a frequency of about 90% or about 30%. There were some V segments, including TRBV6-2 and TRBV6-3, excluded as indistinguishable.

Researchers ran the PCR with 60 Vbeta and 13 Jbeta primers. TCRdb's copy holds only in-frame clones and misses some; the assay was immunoSEQ multiplex PCR. The table records around 84,000 clones, over 75% of them present only once. The CDR3 has 15 residues. CDR1 is MGHRA and CDR2 is YSYEKL in the germline V gene. V was pared by 2 bases and J by 8 bases, with 7 bases of the junction left unmatched. The receptor was isolated from a human donor in good health. This chain connects TRBV4-1 to TRBJ2-1, with TRBD2 matching 9 bases. Sequenced input: PBMCs. The CDR3 protein is CASSQLSGGGDEQFF. The DNA for the CDR3 is TGCGCCAGCAGCCAACTTAGCGGGGGCGGCGATGAGCAGTTCTTC.